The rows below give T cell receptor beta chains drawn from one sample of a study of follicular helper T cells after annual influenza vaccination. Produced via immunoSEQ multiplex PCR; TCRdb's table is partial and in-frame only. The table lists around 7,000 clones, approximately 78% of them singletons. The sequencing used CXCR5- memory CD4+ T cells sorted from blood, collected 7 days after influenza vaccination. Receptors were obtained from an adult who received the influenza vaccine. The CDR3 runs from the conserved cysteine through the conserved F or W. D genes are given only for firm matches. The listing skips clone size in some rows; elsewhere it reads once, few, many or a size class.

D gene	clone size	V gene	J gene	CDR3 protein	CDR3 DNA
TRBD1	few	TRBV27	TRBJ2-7	CASSLVQGYEQYF	TGTGCCAGCAGTTTGGTACAGGGGTACGAGCAGTACTTC
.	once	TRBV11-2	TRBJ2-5	CASSFRPGAAETQYF	TGTGCCAGCAGCTTCCGGCCGGGGGCGGCAGAGACCCAGTACTTC
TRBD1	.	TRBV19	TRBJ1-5	CASSIRDRPYSNQPQHF	TGTGCCAGTAGTATACGGGACAGGCCGTATAGCAATCAGCCCCAGCATTTT
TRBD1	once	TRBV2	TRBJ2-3	CAGQGQLPTDTQYF	TGTGCCGGCCAGGGACAGCTCCCAACAGATACGCAGTATTTT
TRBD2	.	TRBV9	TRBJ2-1	CASSSGGAGRVNEQFF	TGTGCCAGCAGCTCCGGGGGAGCGGGGAGGGTGAATGAGCAGTTCTTC
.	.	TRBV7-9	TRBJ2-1	CASNHRNEPGRDEQFF	TGTGCCAGCAACCACCGTAACGAACCCGGAAGGGATGAGCAGTTCTTC
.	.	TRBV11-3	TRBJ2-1	CASSYGWSGEQFF	TGTGCCAGCAGCTACGGCTGGTCGGGTGAGCAGTTCTTC
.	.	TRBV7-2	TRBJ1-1	CASSLDRNTEAFF	TGTGCCAGCAGCTTAGACAGGAACACTGAAGCTTTCTTT
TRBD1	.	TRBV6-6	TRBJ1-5	CASSRDREDQPQHF	TGTGCCAGCAGTAGGGACAGGGAGGATCAGCCCCAGCATTTT
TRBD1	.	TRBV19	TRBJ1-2	CASSIPGQGAFGYTF	TGTGCCAGTAGTATCCCGGGACAGGGGGCGTTTGGCTACACCTTC
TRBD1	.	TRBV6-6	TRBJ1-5	CASSSLGQDDQPQHF	TGTGCCAGCAGTTCCCTCGGACAGGATGACCAGCCCCAGCATTTT
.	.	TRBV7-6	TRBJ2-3	CASSHGTQGASTDTQYF	TGTGCCAGCAGCCACGGGACACAAGGTGCTAGCACAGATACGCAGTATTTT
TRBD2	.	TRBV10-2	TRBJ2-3	CASSRGGLDTQYF	TGCGCCAGCAGTCGGGGGGGCCTTGATACGCAGTATTTT
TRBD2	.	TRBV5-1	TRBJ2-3	CASSLTSDRTDTQYF	TGCGCCAGCAGCTTGACTAGCGACCGCACAGATACGCAGTATTTT
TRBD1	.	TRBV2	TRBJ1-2	CASRGRQGFGYTF	TGTGCCAGCAGGGGGAGACAGGGGTTCGGCTACACCTTC
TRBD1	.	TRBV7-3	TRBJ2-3	CASSPLGGGTDTQYF	TGTGCCAGCAGCCCCCTAGGGGGCGGAACAGATACGCAGTATTTT
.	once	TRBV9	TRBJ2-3	CASSVDPRTDTQYF	TGTGCCAGCAGCGTAGACCCCCGTACAGATACGCAGTATTTT
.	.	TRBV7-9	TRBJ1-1	CASSPGPGTEAFF	TGTGCCAGCAGCCCCGGGCCGGGCACTGAAGCTTTCTTT
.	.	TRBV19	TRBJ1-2	CASTFGWGRGYTF	TGTGCCAGTACCTTCGGGTGGGGTCGTGGCTACACCTTC
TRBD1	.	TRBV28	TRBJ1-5	CASSLPTGINQPQHF	TGTGCCAGCAGTTTACCGACAGGGATCAATCAGCCCCAGCATTTT
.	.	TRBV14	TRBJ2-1	CASSHWDSYNEQFF	TGTGCCAGCAGCCATTGGGACTCCTACAATGAGCAGTTCTTC
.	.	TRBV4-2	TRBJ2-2	CASSPYRGSLRTGELFF	TGTGCCAGCAGCCCCTATAGGGGCAGCCTTCGGACCGGGGAGCTGTTTTTT
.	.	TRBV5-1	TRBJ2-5	CASSLAGPRETQYF	TGCGCCAGCAGCTTGGCGGGGCCCCGAGAGACCCAGTACTTC
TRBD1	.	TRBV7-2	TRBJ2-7	CASSPPGQSSYEQYF	TGTGCCAGCAGCCCGCCGGGACAGAGTTCCTACGAGCAGTACTTC
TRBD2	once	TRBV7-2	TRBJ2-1	CASSLEGTSGRFYNEQFF	TGTGCCAGCAGCTTAGAGGGGACTAGCGGGAGATTCTACAATGAGCAGTTCTTC
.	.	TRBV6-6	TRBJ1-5	CASRRTNQPQHF	TGTGCCAGCAGAAGGACGAATCAGCCCCAGCATTTT